The sample holds one count of the clone carrying this T cell receptor (beta chain). The antigen is undetermined. Other DNA sequences within the sample encode an identical CDR3. This specimen comes from a study of shared clonotypes between healthy human individuals. For the study at large: Three CD4 naive, three CD4 memory, two CD8 naive and one CD8 memory plate were used per donor.

V was trimmed by 0 bases and J by 4 bases, leaving 7 bases between them. CDR1 SGHRS and CDR2 YFSETQ come from the germline V gene. There are 14 residues in the CDR3. Produced via immunoSEQ multiplex PCR; TCRdb's table is partial and in-frame only. The sample yields a few million clones, 92% seen once. Donors included only healthy HIV-negative adults lacking recent acute infections or vaccinations. Study-wide results and caveats: Naive CD4 clonotypes overlapped across a few donors at around 5%.

Sequencing was performed on naive CD4+ T cells from PBMCs. As for subset: CD45RA+ positively selected. This receptor was identified in a man in his late teens or twenties in good health. Some clones in this sample may be carry-over from other donors' samples. The chain couples TRBV5-1 to TRBJ1-4, with D unclear. CDR3 loop: CASSLGTGNEKLFF. The CDR3 DNA reads as TGCGCCAGCAGCTTGGGGACGGGTAATGAAAAACTGTTTTTT.